This note documents a single T cell receptor beta chain sequence. This receptor's antigen is unknown. Base qualities are missing; no much larger clone stands one base away. At one collaborating source in Seattle, patients were enrolled during active infection and were followed longitudinally through the course of disease. Collaborating institutions collected whole blood in K2EDTA tubes following their own protocols. Collaborator samples were shipped for TCRbeta analysis as frozen whole blood, isolated PBMCs, or DNA extracted from either sample type. The data derive from a study of blood T cell repertoires in COVID-19 (dated by TCRdb to about 2020). Regarding the complete study: Samples from collaborators originated in the United States, Italy and Spain and spanned both the acute and convalescent phases of COVID-19. The prospective study material was composed of cDNA or gDNA derived from T cells, B-cell-depleted T cells, or PBMCs. Deeply sampled blood TCRbeta repertoires from subjects exposed to, actively infected with, or recovered from COVID-19 were included in the dataset. The repertoires were released in a freely available public database meant as a resource for research on the immune response to SARS-CoV-2. The samples were drawn from the first 160 participants of the ongoing ImmuneRACE study and from 1,254 subjects provided by 6 global collaborators. Nearly every sample came with metadata listing a de-identified subject ID, COVID-19 status, age in years and sex. Where HLA class I and class II types were available, the types were taken from metadata supplied by the sample provider, not from assay-based typing. Study-wide conclusions, independent of this receptor: How much clinical and demographic metadata was included differed by source and by participant, and the metadata was provided uncurated.

From V the trimming removes 3 bases and from J it removes 5 bases, while the gene matches leave 3 bases of the junction unaccounted for. CDR1 and CDR2 (LGHDT, YNNKEL) derive from the germline V gene (reference sequence). From cysteine to phenylalanine, the CDR3 is 14 amino acids long. The kept DNA is CDR3 alone, 42 bases in frame from the first base. TCRbeta CDR3 regions were amplified from genomic DNA by means of the immunoSEQ Assay, a bias-controlled multiplex PCR. The paper's data handling went like this. The number of nucleated cells in each sample was estimated by amplification of reference gene primers within the assay. Sequence reads were collapsed and filtered to measure the absolute abundance of every unique TCRbeta CDR3 rearrangement. For each sample, productive Simpson clonality was calculated as the square root of Simpson's diversity index over productive rearrangements. TCRdb provides this immuneACCESS table in a form limited to in-frame rearrangements. Some clones are lacking; in checked studies, under half of them reflect an unresolved V gene, and why the rest are absent is not known. V and J calls and clone size are those listed in that table; D and trimming were worked out from the DNA. This sample is represented by roughly 150,000 clones; 90% to 95% of them were singletons. Under 2% of the sample is in the top ten clones.

The sample taken for sequencing was peripheral blood. This receptor was taken from a woman aged 55-70 years with COVID-19, enrolled during active disease. This receptor chain uses TRBV3-1 (or the pseudogene TRBV3-2) and TRBJ1-1; 10 middle bases align to TRBD1. The DNA sequence is as follows: TGTGCCAGCAGCCAGGGACAGGGGTTTACTGAAGCTTTCTTT. Its product reads: CASSQGQGFTEAFF.